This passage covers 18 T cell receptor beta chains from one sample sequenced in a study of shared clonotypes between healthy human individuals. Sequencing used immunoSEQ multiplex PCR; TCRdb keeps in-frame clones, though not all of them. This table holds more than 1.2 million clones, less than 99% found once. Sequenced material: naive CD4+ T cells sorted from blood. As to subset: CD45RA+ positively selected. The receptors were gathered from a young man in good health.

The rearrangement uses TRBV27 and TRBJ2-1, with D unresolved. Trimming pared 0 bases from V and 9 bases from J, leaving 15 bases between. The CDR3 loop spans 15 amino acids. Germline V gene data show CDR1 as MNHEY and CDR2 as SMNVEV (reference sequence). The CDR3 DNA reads TGTGCCAGCAGTTTATCCCTCCCCGGGTACGGTGAGCAGTTCTTC. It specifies CASSLSLPGYGEQFF.

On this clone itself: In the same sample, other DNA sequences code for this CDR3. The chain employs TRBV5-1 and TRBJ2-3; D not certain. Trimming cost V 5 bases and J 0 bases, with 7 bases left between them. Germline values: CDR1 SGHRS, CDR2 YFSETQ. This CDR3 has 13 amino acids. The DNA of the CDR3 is TGCGCCAGCAGTAGAACTAGCACAGATACGCAGTATTTT. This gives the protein CASSRTSTDTQYF.

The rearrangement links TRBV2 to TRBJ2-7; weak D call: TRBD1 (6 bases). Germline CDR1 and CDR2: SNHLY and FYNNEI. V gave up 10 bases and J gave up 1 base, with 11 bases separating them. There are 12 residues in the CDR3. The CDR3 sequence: CATPQGSYEQYF. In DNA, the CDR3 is TGTGCCACCCCACAGGGTTCCTACGAGCAGTACTTC. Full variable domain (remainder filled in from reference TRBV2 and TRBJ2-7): EPEVTQTPSHQVTQMGQEVILRCVPISNHLYFYWYRQILGQKVEFLVSFYNNEISEKSEIFDDQFSVERPDGSNFTLKIRSTKLEDSAMYFCATPQGSYEQYFGPGTRLTVT.

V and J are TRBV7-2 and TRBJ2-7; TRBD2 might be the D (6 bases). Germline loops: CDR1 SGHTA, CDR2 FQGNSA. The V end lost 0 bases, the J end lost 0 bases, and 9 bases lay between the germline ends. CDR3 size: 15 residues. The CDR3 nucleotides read TGTGCCAGCAGCTTAGCGGCGGGACCCTCCTACGAGCAGTACTTC. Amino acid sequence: CASSLAAGPSYEQYF.

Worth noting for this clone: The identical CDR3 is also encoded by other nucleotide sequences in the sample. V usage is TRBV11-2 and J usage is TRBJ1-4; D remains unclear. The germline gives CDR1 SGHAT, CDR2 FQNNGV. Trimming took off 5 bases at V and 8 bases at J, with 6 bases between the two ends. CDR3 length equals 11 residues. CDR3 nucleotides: TGTGCCAGCAGCCTTTCAGAAAAACTGTTTTTT. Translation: CASSLSEKLFF.

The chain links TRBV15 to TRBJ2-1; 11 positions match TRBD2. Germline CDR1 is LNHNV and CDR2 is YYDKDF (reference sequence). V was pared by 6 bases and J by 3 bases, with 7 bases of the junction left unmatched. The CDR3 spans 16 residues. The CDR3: CATSLTSGSYYNEQFF. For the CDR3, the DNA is TGTGCCACCAGTCTCACTAGCGGGAGTTACTACAATGAGCAGTTCTTC.

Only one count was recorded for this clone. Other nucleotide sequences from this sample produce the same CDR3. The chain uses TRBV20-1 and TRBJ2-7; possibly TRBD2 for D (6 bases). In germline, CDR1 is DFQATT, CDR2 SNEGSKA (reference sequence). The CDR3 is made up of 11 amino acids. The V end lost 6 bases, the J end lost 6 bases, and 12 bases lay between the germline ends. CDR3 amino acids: CSARLVSEQYF. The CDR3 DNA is TGCAGTGCCAGACTAGTTAGCGAGCAGTACTTC.

CDR3 in amino acids: CASSLLPAGKNIQYF. Written as DNA, the CDR3 is TGTGCCAGCAGCTTGTTACCCGCGGGCAAAAACATTCAGTACTTC. The genes are TRBV5-4 and TRBJ2-4; TRBD2 might be the D (5 bases). V dropped 1 base and J dropped 3 bases, with 11 bases sitting between them. This CDR3 is built from 15 residues. Germline values: CDR1 SGHNT, CDR2 YYREEE (reference sequence). Combining the CDR3 with reference TRBV5-4 and TRBJ2-4 gives the whole variable domain ETGVTQSPTHLIKTRGQQVTLRCSSQSGHNTVSWYQQALGQGPQFIFQYYREEENGRGNFPPRFSGLQFPNYSSELNVNALELDDSALYLCASSLLPAGKNIQYFGAGTRLSVL.

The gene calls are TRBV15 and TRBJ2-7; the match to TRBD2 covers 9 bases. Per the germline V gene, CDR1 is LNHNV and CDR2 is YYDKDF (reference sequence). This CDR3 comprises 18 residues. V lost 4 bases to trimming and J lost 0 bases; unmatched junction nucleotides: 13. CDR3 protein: CATSTRMGLAGASYEQYF. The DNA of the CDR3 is TGTGCCACCAGCACTCGGATGGGGTTAGCGGGAGCCTCCTACGAGCAGTACTTC.

CDR3 amino acids: CASSPFGLIQYF. In DNA form, the CDR3 reads TGTGCCAGCAGTCCCTTTGGGCTCATTCAGTACTTC. The rearrangement uses TRBV27 and TRBJ2-4; no clear D gene. V was trimmed by 5 bases and J by 9 bases, leaving 11 bases between them. The CDR3 extends over 12 amino acids. The germline CDR1 and CDR2 sequences are MNHEY and SMNVEV (reference sequence).

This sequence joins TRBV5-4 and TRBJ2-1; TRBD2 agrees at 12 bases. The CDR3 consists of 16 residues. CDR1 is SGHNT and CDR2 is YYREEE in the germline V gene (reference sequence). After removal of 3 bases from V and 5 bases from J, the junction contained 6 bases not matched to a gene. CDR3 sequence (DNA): TGTGCCAGCAGCTCCACTAGCGGGAGGACGAACAATGAGCAGTTCTTC. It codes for CASSSTSGRTNNEQFF.

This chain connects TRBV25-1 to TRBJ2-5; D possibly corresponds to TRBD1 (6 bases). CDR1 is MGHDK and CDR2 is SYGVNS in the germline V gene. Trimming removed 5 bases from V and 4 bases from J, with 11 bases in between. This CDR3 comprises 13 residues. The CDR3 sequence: CASSPTGLETQYF. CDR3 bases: TGTGCCAGCAGTCCTACAGGGCTAGAGACCCAGTACTTC.

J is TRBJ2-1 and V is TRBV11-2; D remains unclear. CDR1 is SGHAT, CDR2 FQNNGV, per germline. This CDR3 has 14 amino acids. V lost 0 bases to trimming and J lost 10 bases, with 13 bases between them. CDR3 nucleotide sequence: TGTGCCAGCAGCTTAGATCGCTTTGCGGAGGAGCAGTTCTTC. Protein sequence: CASSLDRFAEEQFF.

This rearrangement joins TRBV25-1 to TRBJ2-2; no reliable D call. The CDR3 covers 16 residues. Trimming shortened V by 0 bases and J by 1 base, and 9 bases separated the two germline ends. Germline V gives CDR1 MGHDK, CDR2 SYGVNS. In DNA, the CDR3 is TGTGCCAGCAGTGAATACGAGGCCCGGAACACCGGGGAGCTGTTTTTT. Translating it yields CASSEYEARNTGELFF.

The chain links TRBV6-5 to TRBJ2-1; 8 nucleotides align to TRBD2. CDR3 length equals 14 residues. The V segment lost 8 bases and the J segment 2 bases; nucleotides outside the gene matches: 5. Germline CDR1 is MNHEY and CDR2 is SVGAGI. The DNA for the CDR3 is TGTGCCAGCTCAATAGCGGGAACCTACAATGAGCAGTTCTTC. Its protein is CASSIAGTYNEQFF.

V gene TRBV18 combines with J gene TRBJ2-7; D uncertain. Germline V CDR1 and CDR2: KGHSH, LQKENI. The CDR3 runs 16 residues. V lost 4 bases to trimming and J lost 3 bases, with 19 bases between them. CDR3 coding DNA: TGTGCCAGCTCACGAAATGCCGGGTCAGTTCTCTACGAGCAGTACTTC. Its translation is CASSRNAGSVLYEQYF.

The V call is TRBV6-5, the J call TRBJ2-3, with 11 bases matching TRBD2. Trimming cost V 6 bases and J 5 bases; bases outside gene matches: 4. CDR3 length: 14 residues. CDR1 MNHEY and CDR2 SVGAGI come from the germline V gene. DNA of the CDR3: TGTGCCAGCAGGCGACTAGCGGGAATAGATACGCAGTATTTT. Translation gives CASRRLAGIDTQYF.

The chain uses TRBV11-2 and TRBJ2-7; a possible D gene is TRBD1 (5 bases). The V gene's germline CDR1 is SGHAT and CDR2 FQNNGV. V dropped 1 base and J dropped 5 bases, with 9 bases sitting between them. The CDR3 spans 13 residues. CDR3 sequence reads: CASSLGAGNEQYF. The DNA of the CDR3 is TGTGCCAGCAGCTTAGGTGCAGGGAACGAGCAGTACTTC.